These 20 T cell receptor beta chains were sequenced from one sample in a study of cytomegalovirus exposure and HLA in healthy donors. In the PCR, 60 Vbeta and 13 Jbeta primers were used. Repertoires were generated with immunoSEQ multiplex PCR, while TCRdb's copy carries only in-frame clones and drops some. The sample shows some 150,000 clones, roughly 9.6% of them seen only once. Specimen: PBMCs. The receptor set was obtained from a woman aged 40 to 50 in good health and CMV-seropositive.

The chain uses TRBV7-2 and TRBJ2-2; 13 nucleotides align to TRBD2. Per germline, CDR1 SGHTA and CDR2 FQGNSA. Trimming removed 5 bases from V and 6 bases from J; junction bases left unmatched: 9. This CDR3 region has 17 residues. CDR3 nucleotide sequence: TGTGCCAGCAGCCCAAGACGGACTAGCGGGGGACCCGGGGAGCTGTTTTTT. It specifies CASSPRRTSGGPGELFF.

V gene TRBV5-1 combines with J gene TRBJ1-5; D is unresolved. Germline V gene lookup returns CDR1 SGHRS and CDR2 YFSETQ. Trimming removed 0 bases at V and 3 bases at J, with 4 bases between. The CDR3 is made up of 13 amino acids. The CDR3 loop is CASSLDLNQPQHF. DNA of the CDR3: TGCGCCAGCAGCTTGGATCTCAATCAGCCCCAGCATTTT. Combining the CDR3 with reference TRBV5-1 and TRBJ1-5 gives the whole variable domain KAGVTQTPRYLIKTRGQQVTLSCSPISGHRSVSWYQQTPGQGLQFLFEYFSETQRNKGNFPGRFSGRQFSNSRSEMNVSTLELGDSALYLCASSLDLNQPQHFGDGTRLSIL.

This clone was picked up a small number of times. The rearrangement links TRBV7-9 to TRBJ2-3; D gene unclear. V lost 1 base and J 2 bases, leaving 7 bases between the germline ends. From germline, CDR1 is SEHNR and CDR2 FQNEAQ (reference sequence). CDR3 length: 14 amino acids. CDR3 sequence: CASSLGANTDTQYF. CDR3 DNA: TGTGCCAGCAGCTTAGGAGCGAACACAGATACGCAGTATTTT.

The chain combines TRBV11-2 with TRBJ1-5; 10 bases fit TRBD1. Germline CDR1 and CDR2: SGHAT and FQNNGV. This CDR3 has 16 residues. V shed 1 base and J 5 bases; nucleotides not matched to a gene: 5. The CDR3 protein is CASSLGTDRGYQPQHF. The DNA for the CDR3 is TGTGCCAGCAGCTTAGGGACGGACAGGGGGTATCAGCCCCAGCATTTT.

The V and J genes are TRBV28 and TRBJ2-7; D is possibly TRBD2 (6 bases). The CDR3 covers 14 residues. Trimming shortened V by 3 bases and J by 5 bases, and 14 bases separated the two germline ends. Germline V gives CDR1 MDHEN, CDR2 SYDVKM. As DNA, the CDR3 is TGTGCCAGCAGTTTCGAGGGCGGGGTAAACGAGCAGTACTTC. Translating it yields CASSFEGGVNEQYF.

This clone was seen a few times. The sample holds other DNA sequences that translate to the same CDR3. The chain joins TRBV5-1 to TRBJ2-1; 12 nucleotides align to TRBD2. The CDR3 runs to 17 residues. The germline V gene has CDR1 SGHRS and CDR2 YFSETQ. V dropped 3 bases and J dropped 9; count of bases not matched to a gene: 13. CDR3 sequence reads: CASSSNPGLAGGSEQFF. The CDR3 region has the DNA TGCGCCAGCAGCTCGAATCCGGGGCTAGCGGGGGGGAGTGAGCAGTTCTTC.

This clone was observed a handful of times. The V call is TRBV5-1, the J call TRBJ2-2; tentatively, D is TRBD2 (5 bases). The germline CDR1 and CDR2 sequences are SGHRS and YFSETQ. Trimming took off 0 bases at V and 2 bases at J, with 8 bases between the two ends. CDR3 length: 15 residues. The CDR3, as DNA: TGCGCCAGCAGCTTGGATTCGGGAAACACCGGGGAGCTGTTTTTT. Translation: CASSLDSGNTGELFF.

This chain uses TRBV27 with TRBJ1-2; 7 bases are a match to TRBD1. Germline lookup yields CDR1 MNHEY and CDR2 SMNVEV (reference sequence). J gave up 1 base and V 6 bases, and 11 bases lay outside the gene matches. The CDR3 has 16 amino acids. The CDR3 region has the DNA TGTGCCAGCAGGGCCTATTCCACAGGGGTTAACTATGGCTACACCTTC. Amino acid sequence: CASRAYSTGVNYGYTF.

The chain has TRBV7-2 and TRBJ2-6; TRBD1 might be the D (6 bases). Trimming shortened V by 5 bases and J by 0 bases, and 14 bases separated the two germline ends. The CDR3 length is 17 residues. In germline, CDR1 is SGHTA, CDR2 FQGNSA. CDR3 nucleotide sequence: TGTGCCAGCAGCCCCCAGGGGCACTCCTCTGGGGCCAACGTCCTGACTTTC. This codes for CASSPQGHSSGANVLTF.

This clone was counted only a few times. The chain couples TRBV2 to TRBJ1-1; D remains unclear. The CDR3 totals 14 residues. The V end was cut by 4 bases, the J end by 5 bases, with 14 bases between. In germline, CDR1 is SNHLY, CDR2 FYNNEI. CDR3 protein: CASSGLGGGTEAFF. DNA of the CDR3: TGTGCCAGCAGTGGGTTGGGCGGAGGGACTGAAGCTTTCTTT.

This chain connects TRBV5-5 to TRBJ1-2; D gene uncertain. Germline CDR1 is SGHKS and CDR2 is YYEKEE (reference sequence). V was trimmed by 2 bases and J by 10 bases, leaving 9 bases between them. This CDR3 has 11 amino acids. CDR3 sequence reads: CASSFLTYYTF. The CDR3 DNA sequence: TGTGCCAGCAGCTTCCTCACCTACTACACCTTC.

This clone has only a few counts. The rearrangement joins TRBV19 to TRBJ1-5; perhaps TRBD1 as D (6 bases). Deletions cut 3 bases from V and 0 bases from J, with 12 bases between. Per germline, CDR1 LNHDA and CDR2 SQIVND (reference sequence). The CDR3 has 16 residues. CDR3 sequence: CASSIGTIGSNQPQHF. The DNA for the CDR3 is TGTGCCAGTAGTATTGGGACAATTGGTAGCAATCAGCCCCAGCATTTT.

In this sample, this clone turned up a few times. An end of the junction does not agree with germline; a read error may underlie this. The same CDR3 is also encoded by other DNA sequences in this sample. The J gene is TRBJ1-1, the V gene TRBV27; TRBD1 is a possible D gene (5 bases). There are 14 residues in the CDR3. The germline CDR1 and CDR2 sequences are MNHEY and SMNVEV (reference sequence). CDR3 nucleotide sequence: TGTGCCAGCAGTTTAACGCAGGGAGGCACTGAAGCCTTCTTT. Translated, it gives CASSLTQGGTEAFF.

V usage is TRBV7-2 and J usage is TRBJ2-3; unclear D gene. Trimming pared 1 base from V and 2 bases from J, leaving 7 bases between. The germline gives CDR1 SGHTA, CDR2 FQGNSA. The CDR3 is made up of 14 amino acids. The DNA of the CDR3 is TGTGCCAGCAGCTTAGGACTTTTCACAGATACGCAGTATTTT. This codes for CASSLGLFTDTQYF.

In this sample, this clone turned up a few times. This chain connects TRBV7-9 to TRBJ2-2; D is uncertain. The CDR3 sequence is 14 residues long. The germline V gene has CDR1 SEHNR and CDR2 FQNEAQ (reference sequence). The ends were cut back, 3 bases at V and 0 bases at J, with 5 bases in the middle. The CDR3 region has the DNA TGTGCCAGCAGCTTCCAGACGAACACCGGGGAGCTGTTTTTT. Its protein is CASSFQTNTGELFF.

The chain combines TRBV5-4 with TRBJ2-5; 7 bases are a match to TRBD1. The length of the CDR3 is 15 residues. The V and J ends lost 3 bases and 2 bases, in that order; junction bases with no gene match: 7. The germline CDR1 and CDR2 sequences are SGHNT and YYREEE (reference sequence). CDR3 DNA: TGTGCCAGCAGCTCGTATGACAGGGTTCAAGAGACCCAGTACTTC. Translation gives CASSSYDRVQETQYF. Combining the CDR3 with reference TRBV5-4 and TRBJ2-5 gives the whole variable domain ETGVTQSPTHLIKTRGQQVTLRCSSQSGHNTVSWYQQALGQGPQFIFQYYREEENGRGNFPPRFSGLQFPNYSSELNVNALELDDSALYLCASSSYDRVQETQYFGPGTRLLVL.

This clone was observed a few times. In DNA, the CDR3 is TGCGCCAGCAGCACAGGGACAGGCACAGATACGCAGTATTTT. Translation gives CASSTGTGTDTQYF. The chain has TRBV4-1 and TRBJ2-3, with TRBD1 matching 7 bases. The CDR3 is made up of 14 amino acids. The germline gives CDR1 MGHRA, CDR2 YSYEKL. V shed 5 bases and J 1 base; nucleotides not matched to a gene: 3.

This clone was picked up a small number of times. V gene TRBV5-5 combines with J gene TRBJ2-5; tentative D call: TRBD1 (5 bases). Germline values: CDR1 SGHKS, CDR2 YYEKEE (reference sequence). Trimming cost V 7 bases and J 4 bases, with 20 bases left between them. This CDR3 has 15 amino acids. DNA of the CDR3: TGTGCCAGCTCCGTTACGTTAGGGGAATTAGAGACCCAGTACTTC. Translated: CASSVTLGELETQYF. Full variable domain (rest looked up from reference TRBV5-5 and TRBJ2-5): DAGVTQSPTHLIKTRGQQVTLRCSPISGHKSVSWYQQVLGQGPQFIFQYYEKEERGRGNFPDRFSARQFPNYSSELNVNALLLGDSALYLCASSVTLGELETQYFGPGTRLLVL.

This clone appeared a few times. The same CDR3 is also encoded by other DNA sequences in this sample. This chain links TRBV5-1 with TRBJ1-1; a possible D gene is TRBD1 (5 bases). The CDR3 consists of 14 residues. V was pared by 0 bases and J by 1 base, with 7 bases between. In germline, CDR1 is SGHRS, CDR2 YFSETQ. The CDR3: CASSLEGPNTEAFF. The CDR3 bases are TGCGCCAGCAGCTTGGAGGGGCCGAACACTGAAGCTTTCTTT.

V gene TRBV29-1 combines with J gene TRBJ1-1; TRBD1 is a possible D gene (6 bases). Germline-derived CDR1 and CDR2 are SQVTM and ANQGSEA. CDR3 length: 13 amino acids. Trimming cost V 5 bases and J 6 bases, with 16 bases left between them. The CDR3 is CSVQTGANPEAFF. The CDR3 DNA follows: TGCAGCGTTCAGACAGGAGCCAACCCTGAAGCTTTCTTT.